This T cell receptor beta chain appears in the sequencing data of a study of long-term antiretroviral therapy in people with HIV. V was cut by 8 bases and J by 1 base, with 11 bases left in between. The CDR3 runs to 13 residues. The germline gives CDR1 SSHAT, CDR2 FNYEAQ (reference sequence). Investigators performed immunoSEQ version v3.0 at survey level. The protocol was immunoSEQ multiplex PCR, while the TCRdb copy is restricted to in-frame clones and leaves out a portion. There are around 9,700 clones in the sample; about 69% occur only once, and about 19% lies in the top ten. Sequencing was performed on unsorted PBMCs, taken 1.8 years before starting antiretroviral therapy. The receptor comes from a middle-aged man with HIV. The V gene is TRBV7-7, the J gene TRBJ2-5; unclear D gene. This CDR3 is CASAFQFQETQYF. The CDR3 DNA reads as TGTGCCAGCGCTTTCCAGTTCCAAGAGACCCAGTACTTC.